The 8 T cell receptor beta chains below were found in one sample sequenced in a study of T cells in Graves' hyperthyroidism and ophthalmopathy. Regions amplified from RNA transcripts were the TCR beta CDR3 regions. TCR CDR3 regions were first amplified by RT-PCR with HTBI primers. TCRdb fed the multiplex PCR reads into MiXCR, producing one record per CDR3 protein. The data show a few hundred thousand distinct CDR3 sequences, with roughly 18% seen just once and under 20% held by the top ten. Specimen: blood. The receptors originated from a woman under 30 with Graves' ophthalmopathy.

V gene TRBV20-1 combines with J gene TRBJ1-2; D might be TRBD1 (6 bases). Germline CDR1 DFQATT, CDR2 SNEGSKA (reference sequence). With 1 base removed from V and 4 bases from J, the gap between germline ends came to 16 bases. CDR3 length: 15 residues. CDR3 amino acids: CSARVRITGSYGYTF. The CDR3 region has the DNA TGCAGTGCTAGAGTCAGGATCACAGGGTCCTATGGCTACACCTTC.

The rearrangement links TRBV7-9 to TRBJ2-1; 7 positions agree with TRBD1. The CDR3 has 14 amino acids. The V gene's germline CDR1 is SEHNR and CDR2 FQNEAQ (reference sequence). V shed 5 bases and J 7 bases; nucleotides not matched to a gene: 8. The CDR3 reads CASSPDRVKNEQFF. The CDR3 DNA reads TGTGCCAGCAGCCCTGACAGGGTTAAGAATGAGCAGTTCTTC.

This clonotype came up many times. The rearrangement joins TRBV28 to TRBJ1-2; tentatively, D is TRBD1 (5 bases). Germline CDR1 is MDHEN and CDR2 is SYDVKM. The CDR3 length is 15 residues. Trimming left V 7 bases short and J 0 bases short, with 15 bases between. CDR3 region: CASTGGPGANYGYTF. CDR3 DNA: TGTGCCAGCACGGGGGGTCCCGGAGCTAACTATGGCTACACCTTC.

This chain joins TRBV12-3 or TRBV12-4 and TRBJ1-3, with a possible D match to TRBD1 (6 bases). Trimming pared 2 bases from V and 0 bases from J, leaving 11 bases between. The CDR3 length is 16 residues. The CDR3: CASSLYGQPSGNTIYF. DNA for the CDR3: TGTGCCAGCAGTTTATATGGACAGCCCTCTGGAAACACCATATATTTT.

Only a few counts were recorded for this clonotype. The rearrangement uses TRBV6-5 and TRBJ1-2, with a tentative D call TRBD1 (5 bases). Germline V lookup: CDR1 MNHEY, CDR2 SVGAGI. The V gene lost 0 bases and the J gene lost 4 bases, with 9 bases spanning the gap. The CDR3 extends over 14 amino acids. The CDR3, as DNA: TGTGCCAGCAGTTACTCGCCAGGGAGCTATGGCTACACCTTC. Its translation is CASSYSPGSYGYTF.

This chain connects TRBV4-1 to TRBJ1-2; D unresolved. The CDR3 runs 14 residues. Germline CDR1 is MGHRA and CDR2 is YSYEKL. V was clipped by 3 bases and J by 6 bases, with 14 bases between them. The chain's CDR3 is CASSQPGRGDGYTF. For the CDR3, the DNA is TGCGCCAGCAGCCAGCCGGGAAGAGGAGATGGCTACACCTTC.

The chain has TRBV19 and TRBJ1-1; 9 nucleotides line up with TRBD1. The CDR3 runs 14 residues. Trimming took 6 bases from V and 10 from J; bases not matched to a gene: 12. The germline V gene encodes CDR1 LNHDA and CDR2 SQIVND (reference sequence). DNA for the CDR3: TGTGCCAGTAGGGGGACAGGGTTTATAGAGGGAGCTTTCTTT. Translated, it gives CASRGTGFIEGAFF.

This clonotype was counted many times. The missing conserved phenylalanine or tryptophan at the end of this CDR3 makes a read error likely. This chain joins TRBV2 and TRBJ1-1; D ambiguous. With 6 bases removed from V and 0 bases from J, the gap between germline ends came to 5 bases. Germline values: CDR1 SNHLY, CDR2 FYNNEI. The CDR3 is made up of 12 amino acids. CDR3 in amino acids: CASSLLNTEAFL. DNA of the CDR3: TGTGCCAGCAGCCTGCTGAACACTGAAGCTTTCCTT.